The next 32 T cell receptor beta chains were all read from a single sample in a study of cytomegalovirus exposure and HLA in healthy donors. 13 Jbeta primers and 60 Vbeta primers were used for the PCR. Only in-frame clones appear in the TCRdb table, and some are missing; sequencing was by immunoSEQ multiplex PCR. The sample lists 110,000 to 150,000 clones, approximately 9% occurring once. Sequenced sample: PBMCs. These receptors were taken from a male donor in good health and CMV-seronegative.

The chain combines TRBV18 with TRBJ2-7, with TRBD1 identical over 9 bases. Germline CDR1 is KGHSH and CDR2 is LQKENI. With 3 bases clipped from V and 3 bases from J, the junction kept 3 bases outside the gene matches. CDR3 size: 14 residues. The DNA of the CDR3 is TGTGCCAGCTCACCCGGGACAGGGCGCTACGAGCAGTACTTC. Residues: CASSPGTGRYEQYF.

In its sample, this clone was seen a few times. V and J are TRBV4-2 and TRBJ2-1; weak D call: TRBD2 (5 bases). CDR1 is LGHNA, CDR2 YNFKEQ, per germline. V gave up 4 bases and J gave up 3 bases, with 10 bases separating them. This CDR3 is built from 14 residues. The CDR3 sequence: CASSRERGYNEQFF. Here the CDR3 DNA reads TGTGCCAGCAGCCGGGAACGGGGCTACAATGAGCAGTTCTTC.

This clone appeared a few times. This rearrangement joins TRBV7-8 to TRBJ1-1; 9 bases line up with TRBD1. The V and J ends lost 1 base and 5 bases, in that order; junction bases with no gene match: 5. This CDR3 region has 15 residues. Germline V lookup: CDR1 SGHVS, CDR2 FQNEAQ. For the CDR3, the DNA is TGTGCCAGCAGCTTAGGGGACAGGGTACAAACTGAAGCTTTCTTT. Protein product: CASSLGDRVQTEAFF.

The genes are TRBV23-1 and TRBJ2-5, with D perhaps matching TRBD1 (6 bases). TRBV23-1 has ORF status, its function being uncertain. The ends were cut back, 5 bases at V and 2 bases at J, with 18 bases in the middle. This CDR3 has 16 residues. In DNA form, the CDR3 reads TGCGCCAGCAGTTTGGGGATCGTAAGGGGGCAAGAGACCCAGTACTTC. Its protein product is CASSLGIVRGQETQYF.

This clone was counted between two and nine times. CDR3 bases: TGTGCCAGCAGTGACGGCGCGGGGGGGCCCACAGATACGCAGTATTTT. Its translation: CASSDGAGGPTDTQYF. The chain uses TRBV6-4 and TRBJ2-3; TRBD2 matches at 9 bases. Trimming took 2 bases from V and 2 from J; bases not matched to a gene: 5. This CDR3 is built from 16 residues. Germline CDR1 is MRHNA and CDR2 is SNTAGT.

The CDR3 is CASTRYIGDTQYF. The DNA of the CDR3 is TGTGCCAGCACCCGGTATATCGGTGATACCCAGTACTTC. V gene TRBV7-6 combines with J gene TRBJ2-5; no clear D gene. V lost 7 bases and J 8 bases, leaving 17 bases between the germline ends. This CDR3 comprises 13 residues. The germline gives CDR1 SGHVS, CDR2 FNYEAQ.

The rearrangement joins TRBV12-5 to TRBJ2-1; 11 nucleotides line up with TRBD2. Germline CDR1 LGHNT, CDR2 FRNRAP. The junction had 0 bases not matched to a gene; V was cut back by 1 base and J by 4 bases. There are 15 residues in the CDR3. Here the CDR3 DNA reads TGTGCTAGTGGTTTGGCTAGCGGGGGGTACAATGAGCAGTTCTTC. This encodes CASGLASGGYNEQFF.

This clone has just one count. The chain has TRBV28 and TRBJ2-7, with TRBD1 matching 10 bases. The CDR3 runs to 13 residues. Trimming removed 3 bases from V and 7 bases from J; junction bases left unmatched: 3. CDR1 and CDR2 (germline): MDHEN, SYDVKM. The CDR3 DNA follows: TGTGCCAGCAGTTTCGGGACAGGGGATGAGCAGTACTTC. Translated: CASSFGTGDEQYF.

The chain uses TRBV4-3 and TRBJ1-6; 9 bases agree with TRBD1. CDR3 size: 20 residues. Germline values: CDR1 LGHNA, CDR2 YSLEER. V dropped 3 bases and J dropped 7; count of bases not matched to a gene: 19. The CDR3 sequence: CASSHNYGGTGGLGNSPLHF. CDR3 DNA sequence: TGCGCCAGCAGCCACAACTACGGAGGAACAGGGGGCCTAGGGAATTCACCCCTCCACTTT.

The chain couples TRBV29-1 to TRBJ1-4; no clear D gene. Trimming took 5 bases from V and 8 from J, leaving 12 bases between them. The CDR3 length is 12 residues. CDR1 SQVTM and CDR2 ANQGSEA come from the germline V gene. In nucleotides, the CDR3 is TGCAGCGTTTGGACTTTCAACGAAAAACTGTTTTTT. Translation: CSVWTFNEKLFF.

This clone appeared a few times. V and J are TRBV19 and TRBJ2-1; TRBD1 agrees at 10 bases. The CDR3 has 12 residues. V trimming: 6 bases; J trimming: 7 bases; junction bases outside the gene matches: 0. Germline V gives CDR1 LNHDA, CDR2 SQIVND (reference sequence). CDR3 sequence reads: CASRDRGNEQFF. CDR3 DNA: TGTGCCAGTAGGGACAGGGGGAATGAGCAGTTCTTC.

This clone was seen only a few times. The chain links TRBV7-6 to TRBJ2-5, with D tentatively TRBD1 (5 bases). The length of the CDR3 is 15 residues. The V end was cut by 0 bases, the J end by 2 bases, with 10 bases between. Germline CDR1 and CDR2: SGHVS and FNYEAQ. CDR3 residues: CASSLAAAGQETQYF. The CDR3 nucleotides read TGTGCCAGCAGCTTAGCGGCGGCAGGGCAAGAGACCCAGTACTTC.

The table lists this clone with a few counts. This specimen includes other DNA sequences encoding the same CDR3. The rearrangement links TRBV9 to TRBJ1-1; 7 bases are shared with TRBD1. There are 14 residues in the CDR3. Germline lookup yields CDR1 SGDLS and CDR2 YYNGEE. J lost 1 base, V lost 2 bases, and 2 bases had no gene match. CDR3 sequence: CASSVGQENTEAFF. The CDR3 coding sequence is TGTGCCAGCAGCGTCGGACAGGAGAACACTGAAGCTTTCTTT.

This clone showed up just a few times. The CDR3 sequence: CASSTGFGKGGTEAFF. CDR3 bases: TGTGCCAGTAGTACGGGGTTTGGGAAAGGGGGCACTGAAGCTTTCTTT. V is TRBV19 and J is TRBJ1-1, with D maybe TRBD1 (6 bases). Trimming pared 4 bases from V and 4 bases from J, leaving 19 bases between. The length of the CDR3 is 16 residues. From germline, CDR1 is LNHDA and CDR2 SQIVND (reference sequence). The complete variable domain, with remaining parts taken from reference TRBV19 and TRBJ1-1, reads DGGITQSPKYLFRKEGQNVTLSCEQNLNHDAMYWYRQDPGQGLRLIYYSQIVNDFQKGDIAEGYSVSREKKESFPLTVTSAQKNPTAFYLCASSTGFGKGGTEAFFGQGTRLTVV.

The rearrangement joins TRBV25-1 to TRBJ2-3; possible D gene TRBD2, 5 bases. V was trimmed by 4 bases and J by 2 bases, leaving 10 bases between them. The germline gives CDR1 MGHDK, CDR2 SYGVNS. This CDR3 contains 14 residues. The CDR3, as DNA: TGTGCCAGCAGTGCATACCGGGACACAGATACGCAGTATTTT. This sequence encodes CASSAYRDTDTQYF.

The rearrangement links TRBV6-1 to TRBJ1-5, with 7 bases fitting TRBD1. This CDR3 is 13 amino acids long. The germline gives CDR1 MNHNS, CDR2 SASEGT. J lost 5 bases, V lost 4 bases, and 2 bases had no gene match. CDR3 residues: CASSGQGDQPQHF. CDR3 DNA sequence: TGTGCCAGCAGTGGACAGGGAGATCAGCCCCAGCATTTT.

The V call is TRBV25-1, the J call TRBJ1-1, with D uncertain. Trimming cost V 4 bases and J 3 bases, with 12 bases left between them. The CDR3 runs 14 residues. Germline lookup yields CDR1 MGHDK and CDR2 SYGVNS. CDR3 sequence reads: CASSGTEKYTEAFF. The CDR3 DNA reads as TGTGCCAGCAGTGGCACTGAGAAGTACACTGAAGCTTTCTTT. Together with reference TRBV25-1 and TRBJ1-1, the CDR3 gives the full variable domain: EADIYQTPRYLVIGTGKKITLECSQTMGHDKMYWYQQDPGMELHLIHYSYGVNSTEKGDLSSESTVSRIRTEHFPLTLESARPSHTSQYLCASSGTEKYTEAFFGQGTRLTVV.

This clone was seen more than once but under ten times. The CDR3 DNA is TGTGCCAGTAGTATACTAGCAGCGAGCTCCTACAATGAGCAGTTCTTC. It specifies CASSILAASSYNEQFF. V and J are TRBV19 and TRBJ2-1; maybe TRBD2 (5 bases). The CDR3 length is 16 residues. From germline, CDR1 is LNHDA and CDR2 SQIVND (reference sequence). V was cut by 2 bases and J by 0 bases, with 11 bases left in between.

This clone came up a few times. The chain links TRBV9 to TRBJ2-2, with a weak D call TRBD2 (6 bases). This CDR3 has 14 amino acids. Germline lookup yields CDR1 SGDLS and CDR2 YYNGEE. V was shortened by 0 bases and J by 6 bases, with 9 bases between the two germline ends. The CDR3 region is CASSVADYPGELFF. In DNA, the CDR3 is TGTGCCAGCAGCGTAGCGGACTACCCCGGGGAGCTGTTTTTT.

This clone was counted a few times. CDR3 DNA: TGCGCCAGCAGCTTGGCGCAGGGGGCTGGTGGCTACACCTTC. Translation gives CASSLAQGAGGYTF. The chain couples TRBV5-1 to TRBJ1-2; 8 bases align to TRBD1. The trim removed 0 bases at V and 7 bases at J, leaving 5 bases unmatched. The CDR3 consists of 14 residues. CDR1 is SGHRS and CDR2 is YFSETQ in the germline V gene.

This clone appeared a few times. The V call is TRBV6-5, the J call TRBJ1-2; TRBD1 matches 8 bases. V dropped 8 bases and J dropped 3; count of bases not matched to a gene: 5. The length of the CDR3 is 13 residues. Germline V gene data show CDR1 as MNHEY and CDR2 as SVGAGI. The CDR3 region has the DNA TGTGCCAGCGGGGGGACAGGCGACTATGGCTACACCTTC. Translation: CASGGTGDYGYTF.

V is TRBV7-2 and J is TRBJ1-5, with D perhaps TRBD1 (5 bases). V lost 5 bases to trimming and J lost 3 bases, with 8 bases between them. The germline V gene encodes CDR1 SGHTA and CDR2 FQGNSA. This CDR3 contains 13 residues. The chain's CDR3 is CASSRQSNQPQHF. The CDR3, as DNA: TGTGCCAGCAGCCGACAGTCCAATCAGCCCCAGCATTTT.

This chain joins TRBV7-9 and TRBJ2-1, with TRBD2 matching over 10 bases. With V trimmed by 5 bases and J by 0 bases, 10 bases remained unmatched. Germline-derived CDR1 and CDR2 are SEHNR and FQNEAQ (reference sequence). This CDR3 has 18 residues. CDR3 in DNA: TGTGCCAGCAGCAAAGGACTAGCGGTGGGAAGCTCCTACAATGAGCAGTTCTTC. Protein: CASSKGLAVGSSYNEQFF.

This clone was recorded many times. The V gene is TRBV25-1, the J gene TRBJ1-3, with TRBD1 as a possible D gene (6 bases). Germline-derived CDR1 and CDR2 are MGHDK and SYGVNS. The CDR3 length is 18 residues. V was clipped by 2 bases and J by 0 bases, with 17 bases between them. CDR3 in amino acids: CASSEALQGTPSGNTIYF. As DNA, the CDR3 is TGTGCCAGCAGTGAAGCACTACAGGGAACCCCCTCTGGAAACACCATATATTTT.

In its sample, this clone was seen a few times. Here the CDR3 DNA reads TGTGCCAGCAGCTTGGCACAGCAAGAGACCCAGTACTTC. It encodes CASSLAQQETQYF. The rearrangement links TRBV5-4 to TRBJ2-5; no clear D gene. The germline gives CDR1 SGHNT, CDR2 YYREEE (reference sequence). V was trimmed by 0 bases and J by 2 bases, leaving 5 bases between them. CDR3 length equals 13 residues.

This clone was recorded a few times. The CDR3 DNA is TGTGCCAGTAGTCCCGCTAGCCGCACAGATACGCAGTATTTT. Translating it yields CASSPASRTDTQYF. J is TRBJ2-3 and V is TRBV19; possible D gene TRBD2, 5 bases. Germline lookup yields CDR1 LNHDA and CDR2 SQIVND (reference sequence). V lost 5 bases and J 1 base, leaving 10 bases between the germline ends. This CDR3 region has 14 residues.

The CDR3 DNA is TGCGCCAGCAGCCAAGACTCCATGGGCCCCTACGAGCAGTACTTC. As protein: CASSQDSMGPYEQYF. This chain uses TRBV4-1 with TRBJ2-7; no firm D call. Germline CDR1 reads MGHRA; CDR2 reads YSYEKL. V gave up 0 bases and J gave up 2 bases, with 11 bases separating them. CDR3 length: 15 amino acids.

The chain is built from TRBV30 and TRBJ1-2; no reliable D call. In germline, CDR1 is GTSNPN, CDR2 SVGIG (reference sequence). V was pared by 7 bases and J by 4 bases, with 16 bases between. The CDR3 runs 13 residues. The CDR3 DNA follows: TGTGCCTTAACCGGACTGACTTCCTATGGCTACACCTTC. This sequence encodes CALTGLTSYGYTF.

The chain links TRBV19 to TRBJ1-1; no definite D call. Trimming removed 5 bases from V and 0 bases from J, with 7 bases in between. The germline CDR1 and CDR2 sequences are LNHDA and SQIVND (reference sequence). The CDR3 has 13 amino acids. CDR3: CASSAGMNTEAFF. The CDR3 DNA sequence: TGTGCCAGTAGTGCAGGTATGAACACTGAAGCTTTCTTT.

The V and J genes are TRBV7-9 and TRBJ2-7, with TRBD2 matching 15 bases. V dropped 1 base and J dropped 5; count of bases not matched to a gene: 12. The CDR3 is made up of 19 amino acids. Germline CDR1 SEHNR, CDR2 FQNEAQ (reference sequence). This CDR3 reads CASSLGPPRTSGRAHEQYF. CDR3 nucleotides: TGTGCCAGCAGCTTAGGCCCCCCGAGGACTAGCGGGAGGGCCCACGAGCAGTACTTC. Using reference TRBV7-9 and TRBJ2-7 for the parts outside the CDR3, the full variable domain is DTGVSQNPRHKITKRGQNVTFRCDPISEHNRLYWYRQTLGQGPEFLTYFQNEAQLEKSRLLSDRFSAERPKGSFSTLEIQRTEQGDSAMYLCASSLGPPRTSGRAHEQYFGPGTRLTVT.

The chain couples TRBV7-2 to TRBJ2-1, with D maybe TRBD2 (5 bases). V lost 2 bases, J lost 6 bases, and 11 bases lay in between. The CDR3 has 14 residues. Per germline, CDR1 SGHTA and CDR2 FQGNSA. The CDR3 loop is CASSLSGKVNEQFF. CDR3 bases: TGTGCCAGCAGCTTATCGGGGAAAGTCAATGAGCAGTTCTTC. Variable domain in full (rest from reference TRBV7-2 and TRBJ2-1): GAGVSQSPSNKVTEKGKDVELRCDPISGHTALYWYRQSLGQGLEFLIYFQGNSAPDKSGLPSDRFSAERTGGSVSTLTIQRTQQEDSAVYLCASSLSGKVNEQFFGPGTRLTVL.

The rearrangement joins TRBV27 to TRBJ1-4; tentatively, D is TRBD1 (5 bases). CDR3 length: 14 residues. Germline CDR1 MNHEY, CDR2 SMNVEV (reference sequence). Between the trimmed V and J ends, which lost 6 bases and 6 bases, there was a span of 14 bases. The CDR3 DNA reads as TGTGCCAGCAGCAACGGGGGGTTTGATGAAAAACTGTTTTTT. Amino acid sequence: CASSNGGFDEKLFF.